The 5 T cell receptor beta chains in this list originate from one sample, sequenced in a study of T cell changes during pregnancy in multiple sclerosis. Only in-frame clones appear in the TCRdb table, and some are missing; sequencing was by immunoSEQ multiplex PCR. The data contain 66,000 or so clones, 85% to 90% of them seen just once; the ten biggest clones take up 0.89%. Source: peripheral blood, taken in the first trimester of pregnancy. These receptors all stem from a female donor in good health, enrolled as a control in a pregnancy study.

This rearrangement joins TRBV9 to TRBJ2-3, with D unclear. Trimming took 7 bases from V and 0 from J, leaving 3 bases between them. In germline, CDR1 is SGDLS, CDR2 YYNGEE. The CDR3 totals 11 residues. The CDR3 DNA sequence: TGTGCCAGCTCAAGCACAGATACGCAGTATTTT. Amino acid sequence: CASSSTDTQYF.

As DNA, the CDR3 is TGTGCCAGCACCTCCGGACTAGCCACAATTTCTAGCACAGATACGCAGTATTTT. It specifies CASTSGLATISSTDTQYF. This chain links TRBV5-6 with TRBJ2-3; 8 nucleotides align to TRBD2. Per germline, CDR1 SGHDT and CDR2 YYEEEE. This CDR3 is 18 amino acids long. With V trimmed by 6 bases and J by 0 bases, 15 bases remained unmatched.

The gene calls are TRBV30 and TRBJ1-6; D remains ambiguous. CDR3 length: 13 residues. Trimming shortened V by 5 bases and J by 5 bases, and 10 bases separated the two germline ends. Germline V gene sequence: CDR1 GTSNPN, CDR2 SVGIG (reference sequence). CDR3 nucleotide sequence: TGTGCCTGGTCAGCGGTTAATAATTCACCCCTCCACTTT. Translated: CAWSAVNNSPLHF.

CDR3 residues: CASSITRIGNEQFF. CDR3 nucleotide sequence: TGTGCCAGCAGCATCACTAGGATCGGCAATGAGCAGTTCTTC. The J gene is TRBJ2-1, the V gene TRBV7-3, with a tentative D call TRBD2 (5 bases). Per the germline V gene, CDR1 is SGHTA and CDR2 is FQGTGA. The CDR3 spans 14 residues. V lost 5 bases to trimming and J lost 6 bases, with 14 bases between them.

The gene calls are TRBV6-1 and TRBJ2-1; D may be TRBD1 (5 bases). Deletions cut 4 bases from V and 7 bases from J, with 17 bases between. This CDR3 has 15 residues. Germline V gene lookup returns CDR1 MNHNS and CDR2 SASEGT. CDR3 sequence (DNA): TGTGCCAGCAGTGTCCAGGGTTCGTATGCGAATGAGCAGTTCTTC. It specifies CASSVQGSYANEQFF.